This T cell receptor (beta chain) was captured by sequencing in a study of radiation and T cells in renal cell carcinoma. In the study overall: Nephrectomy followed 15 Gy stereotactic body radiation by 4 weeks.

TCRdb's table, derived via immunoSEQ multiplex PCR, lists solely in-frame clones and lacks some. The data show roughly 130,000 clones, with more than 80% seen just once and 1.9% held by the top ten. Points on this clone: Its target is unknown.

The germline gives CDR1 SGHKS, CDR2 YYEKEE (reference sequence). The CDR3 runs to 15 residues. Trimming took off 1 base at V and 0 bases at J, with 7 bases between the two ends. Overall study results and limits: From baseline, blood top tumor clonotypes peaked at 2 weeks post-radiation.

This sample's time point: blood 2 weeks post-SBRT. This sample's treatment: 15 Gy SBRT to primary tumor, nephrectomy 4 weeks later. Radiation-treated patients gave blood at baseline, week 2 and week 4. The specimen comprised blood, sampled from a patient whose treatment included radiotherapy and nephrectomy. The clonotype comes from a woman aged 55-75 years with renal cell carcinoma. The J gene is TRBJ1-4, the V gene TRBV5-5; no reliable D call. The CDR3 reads CASSLTTATNEKLFF. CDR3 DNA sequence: TGTGCCAGCAGCTTGACAACCGCAACTAATGAAAAACTGTTTTTT. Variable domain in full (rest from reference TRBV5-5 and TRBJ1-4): DAGVTQSPTHLIKTRGQQVTLRCSPISGHKSVSWYQQVLGQGPQFIFQYYEKEERGRGNFPDRFSARQFPNYSSELNVNALLLGDSALYLCASSLTTATNEKLFFGSGTQLSVL.